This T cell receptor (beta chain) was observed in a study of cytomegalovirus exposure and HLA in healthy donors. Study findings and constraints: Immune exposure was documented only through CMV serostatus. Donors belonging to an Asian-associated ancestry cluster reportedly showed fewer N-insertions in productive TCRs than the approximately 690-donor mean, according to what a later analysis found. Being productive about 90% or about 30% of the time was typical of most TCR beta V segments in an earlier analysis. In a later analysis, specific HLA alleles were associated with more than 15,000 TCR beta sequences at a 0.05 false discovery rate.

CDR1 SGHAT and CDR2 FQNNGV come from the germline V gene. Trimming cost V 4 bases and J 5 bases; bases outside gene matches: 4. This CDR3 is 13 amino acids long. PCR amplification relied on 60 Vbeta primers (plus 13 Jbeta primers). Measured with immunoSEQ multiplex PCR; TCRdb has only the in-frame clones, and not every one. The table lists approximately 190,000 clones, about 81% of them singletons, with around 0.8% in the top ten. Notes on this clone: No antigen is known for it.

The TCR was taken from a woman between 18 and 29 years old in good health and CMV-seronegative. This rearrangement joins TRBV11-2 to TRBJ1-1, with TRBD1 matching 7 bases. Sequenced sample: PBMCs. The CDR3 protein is CASSSRGETEAFF. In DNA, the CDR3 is TGTGCCAGCAGCTCCAGGGGGGAGACTGAAGCTTTCTTT.